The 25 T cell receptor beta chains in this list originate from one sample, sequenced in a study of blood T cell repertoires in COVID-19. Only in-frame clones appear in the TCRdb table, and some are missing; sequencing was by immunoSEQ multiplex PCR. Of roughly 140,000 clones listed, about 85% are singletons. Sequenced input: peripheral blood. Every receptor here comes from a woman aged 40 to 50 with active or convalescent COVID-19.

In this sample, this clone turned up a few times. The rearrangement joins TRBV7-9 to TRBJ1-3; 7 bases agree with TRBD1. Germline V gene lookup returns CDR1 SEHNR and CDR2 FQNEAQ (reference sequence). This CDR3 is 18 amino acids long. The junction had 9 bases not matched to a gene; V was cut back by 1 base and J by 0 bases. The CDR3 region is CASSLGPQGKASGNTIYF. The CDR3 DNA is TGTGCCAGCAGCTTAGGACCACAGGGGAAGGCCTCTGGAAACACCATATATTTT.

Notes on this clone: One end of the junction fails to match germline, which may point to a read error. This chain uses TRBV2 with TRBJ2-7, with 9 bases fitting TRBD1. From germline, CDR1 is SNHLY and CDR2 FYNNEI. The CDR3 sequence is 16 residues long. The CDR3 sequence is CASSVGRTGDQVIGDF. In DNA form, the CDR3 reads TGTGCCAGCAGTGTGGGTCGGACAGGGGATCAAGTTATCGGGGACTTC.

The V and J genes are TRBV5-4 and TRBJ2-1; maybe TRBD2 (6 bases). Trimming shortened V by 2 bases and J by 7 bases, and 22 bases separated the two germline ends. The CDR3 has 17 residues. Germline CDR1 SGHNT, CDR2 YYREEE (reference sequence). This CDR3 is CASSFLLRAGPWNEQFF. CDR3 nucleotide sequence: TGTGCCAGCAGCTTCCTACTCCGAGCGGGCCCTTGGAATGAGCAGTTCTTC. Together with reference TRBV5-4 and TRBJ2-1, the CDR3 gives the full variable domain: ETGVTQSPTHLIKTRGQQVTLRCSSQSGHNTVSWYQQALGQGPQFIFQYYREEENGRGNFPPRFSGLQFPNYSSELNVNALELDDSALYLCASSFLLRAGPWNEQFFGPGTRLTVL.

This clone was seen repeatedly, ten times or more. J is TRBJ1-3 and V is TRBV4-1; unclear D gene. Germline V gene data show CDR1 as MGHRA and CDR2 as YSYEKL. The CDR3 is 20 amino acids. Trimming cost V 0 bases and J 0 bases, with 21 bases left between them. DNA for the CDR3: TGCGCCAGCAGCCAAGATCCCACCGCAGGCCACCTTGACTCTGGAAACACCATATATTTT. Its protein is CASSQDPTAGHLDSGNTIYF.

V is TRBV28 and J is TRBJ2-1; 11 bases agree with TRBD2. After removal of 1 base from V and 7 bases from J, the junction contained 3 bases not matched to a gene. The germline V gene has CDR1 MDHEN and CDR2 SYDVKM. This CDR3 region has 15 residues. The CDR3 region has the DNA TGTGCCAGCAGTTTATTAGCGGGGGGGCCGAATGAGCAGTTCTTC. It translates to CASSLLAGGPNEQFF.

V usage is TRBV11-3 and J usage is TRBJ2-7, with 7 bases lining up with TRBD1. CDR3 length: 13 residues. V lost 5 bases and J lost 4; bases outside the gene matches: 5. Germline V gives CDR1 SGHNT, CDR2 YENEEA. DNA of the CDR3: TGTGCCAGCAGCCGAGGGGGCCGATACGAGCAGTACTTC. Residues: CASSRGGRYEQYF.

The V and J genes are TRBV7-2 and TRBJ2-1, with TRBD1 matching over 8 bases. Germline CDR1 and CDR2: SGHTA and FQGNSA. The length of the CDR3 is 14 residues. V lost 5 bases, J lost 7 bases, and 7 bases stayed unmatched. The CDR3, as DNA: TGTGCCAGCAGCAACAGGGGGAGGTGGAATGAGCAGTTCTTC. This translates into CASSNRGRWNEQFF.

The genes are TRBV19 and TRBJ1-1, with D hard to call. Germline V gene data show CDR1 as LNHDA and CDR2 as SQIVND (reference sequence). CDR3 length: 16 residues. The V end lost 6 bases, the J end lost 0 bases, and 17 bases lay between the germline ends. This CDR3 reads CASRHPGRAMNTEAFF. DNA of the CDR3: TGTGCCAGTAGACACCCCGGGAGGGCCATGAACACTGAAGCTTTCTTT. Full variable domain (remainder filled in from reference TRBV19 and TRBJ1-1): DGGITQSPKYLFRKEGQNVTLSCEQNLNHDAMYWYRQDPGQGLRLIYYSQIVNDFQKGDIAEGYSVSREKKESFPLTVTSAQKNPTAFYLCASRHPGRAMNTEAFFGQGTRLTVV.

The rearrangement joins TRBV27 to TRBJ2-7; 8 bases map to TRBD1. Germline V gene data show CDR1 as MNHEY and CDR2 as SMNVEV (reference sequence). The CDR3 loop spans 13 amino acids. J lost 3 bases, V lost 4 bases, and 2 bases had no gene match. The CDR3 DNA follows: TGTGCCAGCAGTTACACAGGGGGCTACGAGCAGTACTTC. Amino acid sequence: CASSYTGGYEQYF.

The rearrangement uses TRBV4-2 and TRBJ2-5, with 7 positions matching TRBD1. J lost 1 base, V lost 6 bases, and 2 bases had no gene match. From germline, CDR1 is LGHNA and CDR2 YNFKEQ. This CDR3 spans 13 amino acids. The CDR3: CASREGAQETQYF. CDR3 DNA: TGTGCCAGCAGAGAGGGGGCCCAAGAGACCCAGTACTTC.

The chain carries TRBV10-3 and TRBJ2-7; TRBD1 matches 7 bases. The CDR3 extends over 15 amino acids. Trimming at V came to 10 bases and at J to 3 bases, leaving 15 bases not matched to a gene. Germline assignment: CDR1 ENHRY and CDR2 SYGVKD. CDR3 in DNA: TGTGCCACCCGCGGGCAAGCCAGGGGGTTCTACGAGCAGTACTTC. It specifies CATRGQARGFYEQYF.

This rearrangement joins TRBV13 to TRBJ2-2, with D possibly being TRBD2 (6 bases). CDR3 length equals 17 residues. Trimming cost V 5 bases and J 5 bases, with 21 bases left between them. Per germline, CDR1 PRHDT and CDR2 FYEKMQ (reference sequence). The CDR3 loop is CASSGTSWVGRTGELFF. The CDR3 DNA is TGTGCCAGCAGCGGGACTTCTTGGGTGGGAAGAACCGGGGAGCTGTTTTTT.

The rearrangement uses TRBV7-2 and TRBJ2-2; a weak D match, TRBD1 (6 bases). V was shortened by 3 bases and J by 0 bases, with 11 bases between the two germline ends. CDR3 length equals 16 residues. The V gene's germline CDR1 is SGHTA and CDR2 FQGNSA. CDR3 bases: TGTGCCAGCAGCTTGTCCGGGACACCGAACACCGGGGAGCTGTTTTTT. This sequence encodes CASSLSGTPNTGELFF.

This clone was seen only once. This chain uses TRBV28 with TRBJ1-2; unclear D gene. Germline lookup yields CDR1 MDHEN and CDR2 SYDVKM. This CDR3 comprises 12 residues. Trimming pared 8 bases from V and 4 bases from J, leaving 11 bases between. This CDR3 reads CASHRGGYGYTF. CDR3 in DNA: TGTGCCAGCCACCGTGGAGGCTATGGCTACACCTTC.

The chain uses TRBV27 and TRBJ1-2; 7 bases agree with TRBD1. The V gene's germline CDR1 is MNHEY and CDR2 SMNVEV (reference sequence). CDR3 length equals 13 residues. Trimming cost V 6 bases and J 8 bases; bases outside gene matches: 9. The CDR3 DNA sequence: TGTGCCAGCAGAACAACAGGGGCGGTAGGCTACACCTTC. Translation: CASRTTGAVGYTF.

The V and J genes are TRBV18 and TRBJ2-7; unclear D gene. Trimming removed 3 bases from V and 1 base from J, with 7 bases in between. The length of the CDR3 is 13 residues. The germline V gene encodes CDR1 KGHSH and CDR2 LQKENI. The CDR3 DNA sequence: TGTGCCAGCTCACCGGTACAGTCCTACGAGCAGTACTTC. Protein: CASSPVQSYEQYF.

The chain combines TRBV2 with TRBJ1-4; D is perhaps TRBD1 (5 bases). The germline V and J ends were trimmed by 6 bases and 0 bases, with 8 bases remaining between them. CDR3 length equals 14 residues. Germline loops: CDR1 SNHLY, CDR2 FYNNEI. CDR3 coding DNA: TGTGCCAGCAGGCCGACAGCAACTAATGAAAAACTGTTTTTT. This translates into CASRPTATNEKLFF.

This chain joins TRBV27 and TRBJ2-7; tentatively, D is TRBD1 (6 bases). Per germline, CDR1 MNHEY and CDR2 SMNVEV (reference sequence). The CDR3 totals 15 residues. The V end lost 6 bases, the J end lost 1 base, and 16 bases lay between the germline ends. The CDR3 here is CASSPQGRGSYEQYF. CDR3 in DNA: TGTGCCAGCAGCCCACAGGGAAGGGGATCCTACGAGCAGTACTTC.

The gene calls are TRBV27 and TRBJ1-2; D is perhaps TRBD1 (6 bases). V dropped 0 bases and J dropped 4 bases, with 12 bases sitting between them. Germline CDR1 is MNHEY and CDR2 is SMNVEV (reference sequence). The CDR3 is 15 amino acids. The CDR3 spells CASSLSSQGPYGYTF. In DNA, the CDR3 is TGTGCCAGCAGTTTATCGAGTCAGGGGCCCTATGGCTACACCTTC.

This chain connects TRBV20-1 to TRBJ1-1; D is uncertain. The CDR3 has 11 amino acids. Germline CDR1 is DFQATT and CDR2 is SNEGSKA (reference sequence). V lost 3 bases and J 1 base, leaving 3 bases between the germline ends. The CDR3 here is CSASRNTEAFF. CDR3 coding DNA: TGCAGTGCTAGCAGGAACACTGAAGCTTTCTTT.

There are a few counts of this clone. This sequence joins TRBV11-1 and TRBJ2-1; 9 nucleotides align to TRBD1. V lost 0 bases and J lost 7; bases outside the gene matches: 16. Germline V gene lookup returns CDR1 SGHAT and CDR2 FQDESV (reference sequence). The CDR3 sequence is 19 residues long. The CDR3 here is CASSLAIVWGQGKGNEQFF. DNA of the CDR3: TGTGCCAGCAGCTTAGCCATCGTGTGGGGACAGGGTAAGGGAAATGAGCAGTTCTTC.

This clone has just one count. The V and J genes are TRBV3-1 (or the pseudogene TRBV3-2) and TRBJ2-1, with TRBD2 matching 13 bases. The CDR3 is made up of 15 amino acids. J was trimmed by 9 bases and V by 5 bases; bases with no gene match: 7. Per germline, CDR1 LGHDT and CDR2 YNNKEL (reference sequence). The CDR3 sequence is CASSGGTSGTREQFF. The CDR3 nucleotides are TGTGCCAGCAGCGGCGGGACTAGCGGGACTCGTGAGCAGTTCTTC.

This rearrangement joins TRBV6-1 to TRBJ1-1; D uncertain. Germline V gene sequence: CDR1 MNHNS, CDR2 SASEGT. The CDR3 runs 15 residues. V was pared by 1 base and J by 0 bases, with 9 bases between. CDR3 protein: CASSEVRVLNTEAFF. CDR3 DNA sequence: TGTGCCAGCAGTGAAGTGAGGGTTTTGAACACTGAAGCTTTCTTT.

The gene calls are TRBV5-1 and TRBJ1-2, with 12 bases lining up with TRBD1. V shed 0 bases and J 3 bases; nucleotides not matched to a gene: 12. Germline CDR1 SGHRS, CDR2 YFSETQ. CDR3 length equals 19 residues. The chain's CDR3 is CASSLVSWEGQGADYGYTF. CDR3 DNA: TGCGCCAGCAGCTTGGTCAGCTGGGAGGGACAGGGGGCCGACTATGGCTACACCTTC.

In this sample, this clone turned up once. CDR3 loop: CSVARYPEAFF. The CDR3 DNA follows: TGCAGTGTCGCCCGCTACCCTGAAGCTTTCTTT. The gene calls are TRBV20-1 and TRBJ1-1; D gene ambiguous. Germline V gene sequence: CDR1 DFQATT, CDR2 SNEGSKA (reference sequence). The CDR3 spans 11 residues. Deletions cut 7 bases from V and 6 bases from J, with 12 bases between.